The present T cell receptor beta chain was sequenced within a study of blood T cell repertoires in COVID-19. Overall study context: Acute-phase and convalescent COVID-19 samples originated in the United States, Italy and Spain. PBMCs, B-cell-depleted T cells, or T cells provided the cDNA or gDNA that made up the material.

V shed 6 bases and J shed 5 bases, with 7 bases lying between them. The CDR3 loop spans 12 amino acids. The V gene's germline CDR1 is SNHLY and CDR2 FYNNEI. Original handling: Scientists estimated how many nucleated cells there were by amplifying reference gene primers. This table comes from immunoSEQ multiplex PCR, and its TCRdb copy is limited to in-frame clones, with some not included. V and J calls plus clone size are reproduced from that table; the DNA served to infer D and trimming. This sample carries about 47,000 clones, about four fifths of them seen once, and the ten largest clones take over 6%.

Sequencing was performed on peripheral blood. The source of this sequence is a man between 70 and 80 years old with active COVID-19. The chain has TRBV2 and TRBJ2-2; a weak D match, TRBD1 (5 bases). CDR3 coding DNA: TGTGCCAGCAGCCCAGGGACCGGGGAGCTGTTTTTT. This codes for CASSPGTGELFF.